This T cell receptor (beta chain) stems from a study of T cell repertoires in cytomegalovirus infection. Looking at the study overall: The public TCR beta signatures pointed to both CMV infection and matching HLA type.

TCRdb reprocessed the reads with MiXCR, giving one entry per CDR3 protein. The sample yields more than 400,000 distinct CDR3 sequences, more than 20% seen once. The CDR3 is made up of 12 amino acids. V dropped 2 bases and J dropped 3 bases, with 5 bases sitting between them. Germline values: CDR1 SGHVS, CDR2 FQNEAQ. In this sample, this clonotype turned up many times. The chain recombines TRBV7-8 with TRBJ2-7, with D possibly TRBD1 on 5 matching bases. The TCR sequence derives from a human donor in good health (CMV status not recorded). Some clones in this sample may be carry-over from other donors' samples. The sequenced sample was PBMCs. CDR3 in DNA: TGTGCCAGCAGCTTACAGGGCTACGAGCAGTACTTC. It codes for CASSLQGYEQYF.